This T cell receptor (beta chain) emerged from a study of blood T cell repertoires in COVID-19. About the research overall: PBMCs, B-cell-depleted T cells, or T cells were the source of the cDNA or gDNA that made up the material.

The protocol was immunoSEQ multiplex PCR, while the TCRdb copy is restricted to in-frame clones and leaves out a portion. The data show around 15,000 clones, around 90% seen once. This clone was counted between two and nine times. The source material was peripheral blood. The sequence came from a woman aged 70 to 79 in a cohort sampled during active or convalescent COVID-19.

This chain's CDR3 is CASSLREGGYTF. CDR3 in DNA: TGCGCCAGCAGCTTGAGGGAGGGTGGCTACACCTTC. This rearrangement joins TRBV5-1 to TRBJ1-2; D is unclear. Trimming removed 1 base at V and 7 bases at J, with 8 bases between. Germline-derived CDR1 and CDR2 are SGHRS and YFSETQ. The CDR3 spans 12 residues.